This TCR beta chain was found in a study of OX40 agonist ivuxolimab in advanced cancers. Study-level results: There were, on average, more expanded clones in CD8+ T cells than in CD4+. The work left the antigen specificity of expanded peripheral T cells undetermined. Within 6 weeks, CD4+ and CD8+ blood T cells expanded clonally at 0.1 to 3.0 mg/kg.

Profiled with immunoSEQ multiplex PCR; TCRdb holds only in-frame clones, not every one. This table has around 100,000 clones, about 91% appearing once. With respect to this clone: The target antigen is unknown.

Material: CD4+ or CD8+ T cells sorted from blood, obtained in a trial of the OX40 agonist ivuxolimab. This sequence was found in an adult with an advanced solid tumor such as melanoma, head and neck, liver or kidney cancer.

The CDR3 loop reads CASSRRGVNEQFF. The CDR3 bases are TGTGCCAGCAGTCGCAGGGGAGTTAATGAGCAGTTCTTC. J is TRBJ2-1 and V is TRBV28; D perhaps matches TRBD1 (6 bases). Trimming left V 5 bases short and J 7 bases short, with 12 bases between. The CDR3 has 13 residues. Germline V gene lookup returns CDR1 MDHEN and CDR2 SYDVKM.